This entry features one T cell receptor (beta chain) sequence. This entry belongs to a study of cytomegalovirus exposure and HLA in healthy donors. The PCR made use of 60 Vbeta and 13 Jbeta primers. Using immunoSEQ multiplex PCR, the repertoire was profiled, and TCRdb retains in-frame clones only, with some absent. Of around 100,000 clones in the sample, 75% to 85% were seen once. The germline gives CDR1 MNHGY, CDR2 SAAAGT. This CDR3 comprises 15 residues. The source material was PBMCs. V usage is TRBV6-8 and J usage is TRBJ2-5, with D tentatively TRBD2 (7 bases). The J call is in doubt because the DNA end fits TRBJ2-7 better. This TCR came from a young woman in good health and CMV-seronegative. The DNA of the CDR3 is TGTGCCAGCACCAAAAGGGGGGGGCACAACTACGAGCAGTACTTC. It translates to CASTKRGGHNYEQYF.